This is a list of T cell receptor beta chains from one sample in a study of shared clonotypes between healthy human individuals. Profiled with immunoSEQ multiplex PCR; TCRdb holds only in-frame clones, not every one. The table has around 1.1 million clones, about 84% seen once. Sample: memory CD4+ T cells from PBMCs. These receptors all come from a man between 18 and 29 years old in good health. Some clones in this sample may be carry-over from other donors' samples. The CDR3 runs from the conserved cysteine through the conserved F or W. A D gene is named only where the DNA matches it firmly. Not all rows give a size; the values are once, few, many and, for expanded clones, a class.

TGTGCCAGCAGGACCTTACAGGGATTCTATGGCTACACCTTC CASRTLQGFYGYTF TRBJ1-2 - TRBV28 -
TGTGCCAGCAGCCCCCGGCGGGGGGCGCACAACTCCTACAATGAGCAGTTCTTC CASSPRRGAHNSYNEQFF TRBJ2-1 - TRBV11-2 TRBD2
TGTGCCAGCAGCCCCATTCGCGGGAGGCCATCCTACAATGAGCAGTTCTTC CASSPIRGRPSYNEQFF TRBJ2-1 - TRBV7-2 TRBD2
TGTGCCAGCAGCTTAGATCGTGAGGGAGGGCCCCGGACGCAGTATTTT CASSLDREGGPRTQYF TRBJ2-3 - TRBV11-2 TRBD2
TGCAGCGTTGTCAATTCAGGGGGCGGCACAGATACGCAGTATTTT CSVVNSGGGTDTQYF TRBJ2-3 once TRBV29-1 TRBD1
TGTGCCAGCAGTTACGTCCAGGTCGATCAGCCCCAGCATTTT CASSYVQVDQPQHF TRBJ1-5 - TRBV6-6 -
TGTGCCAGCAGTTCCCCGGGAGCAGATACGCAGTATTTT CASSSPGADTQYF TRBJ2-3 - TRBV28 -
TGTGCCAGCTCAACACAAAAGACAGGCCTGCCCCAGCATTTT CASSTQKTGLPQHF TRBJ1-5 - TRBV18 -
TGCGCCAGCAGCCAAGGACCCAACGGGGCTGGGGCCAACGTCCTGACTTTC CASSQGPNGAGANVLTF TRBJ2-6 once TRBV4-3 -
TGTGCCAACCAGGCGGGAGGGCCTACCGGGGAGCTGTTTTTT CANQAGGPTGELFF TRBJ2-2 - TRBV5-4 TRBD2
TGTGCCAGCAGCCTTCGGACTAGCGGGAACCCCGGGGAGCTGTTTTTT CASSLRTSGNPGELFF TRBJ2-2 once TRBV9 TRBD2
TGTGCCAGCAGCTTAGACCAGGTCAGGGCCCAGTACTTC CASSLDQVRAQYF TRBJ2-5 few TRBV7-8 -
TGTGCCAGCAGCTCCCCGGGGTTCTCTGGAAACACCATATATTTT CASSSPGFSGNTIYF TRBJ1-3 - TRBV5-6 -
TGTGCCAGCAGCTTAGCATCTACCGACTCGTTTGAGCAGTTCTTC CASSLASTDSFEQFF TRBJ2-1 - TRBV7-6 -
TGTGCCAGCAGCTCCTTCCTACACGGGGAGCTGTTTTTT CASSSFLHGELFF TRBJ2-2 - TRBV27 -
TGTGCCACCAGCCCCCGACAGGGCTCCTACGAGCAGTACTTC CATSPRQGSYEQYF TRBJ2-7 - TRBV15 TRBD1
TGTGCCAGCAGAGCCGGGCCCAACTCTGGAAACACCATATATTTT CASRAGPNSGNTIYF TRBJ1-3 - TRBV6-1 -
TGTGCCAGCAGTTTCTCCGACGCACCCCTCCACTTT CASSFSDAPLHF TRBJ1-6 - TRBV27 -
TGTGCCAGCAGCTTAGCGGGTAGCGCCCAAGAGACCCAGTACTTC CASSLAGSAQETQYF TRBJ2-5 - TRBV7-3 -
TGTGCCAGCAAAATGAGGGGAAAAGAGCAGTACTTC CASKMRGKEQYF TRBJ2-7 - TRBV28 -
TGTGCCAGCAGCAAAGGGGGGCCCCCTCGAGATGAGCAGTTCTTC CASSKGGPPRDEQFF TRBJ2-1 - TRBV6-5 -
TGTGCCAGCACCGATATATCAGGGCGGCACGCTTTCTTT CASTDISGRHAFF TRBJ1-1 - TRBV6-6 -
TGTGCCAGCAGCTCTAACAGAGATTATAATGAAAAACTGTTTTTT CASSSNRDYNEKLFF TRBJ1-4 - TRBV14 -
TGTGCCAGCAGCTTGGCCGGGACAGGGATTCGGTACGAGCAGTACTTC CASSLAGTGIRYEQYF TRBJ2-7 - TRBV7-2 TRBD1
TGTGCCAGTAGGGTAATAGGTACAGGGAACACTGAAGCTTTCTTT CASRVIGTGNTEAFF TRBJ1-1 - TRBV19 -
TGCAGCGTTGAAGATCAAAACAGGGGGCATGGCTACACCTTC CSVEDQNRGHGYTF TRBJ1-2 - TRBV29-1 TRBD1
TGTGCCATCAGAGTTTACACTGGAAACACCATATATTTT CAIRVYTGNTIYF TRBJ1-3 - TRBV10-3 -
TGCGCCAGCAGCATCTTAGCGGGAGGTGTGGCAGATACGCAGTATTTT CASSILAGGVADTQYF TRBJ2-3 - TRBV5-1 TRBD2
TGTGCCAGCCAATACCAGCGGATCACCGGGGAGCTGTTTTTT CASQYQRITGELFF TRBJ2-2 - TRBV6-1 -
TGCGCCAGCAGGTTATCAGGGGCAGAAACTGAAGCTTTCTTT CASRLSGAETEAFF TRBJ1-1 - TRBV5-1 -
TGTGCCAGCAGTTCCGCCACAGGGTTTGGGACCCAGTACTTC CASSSATGFGTQYF TRBJ2-5 - TRBV6-5 -
TGTGCCAGCTCCAGGGTTAGGGACGACACCGGGGAGCTGTTTTTT CASSRVRDDTGELFF TRBJ2-2 - TRBV7-8 -
TGTGCCAGCAGTTCCGCAGGGTTATCTGGGGCCAACGTCCTGACTTTC CASSSAGLSGANVLTF TRBJ2-6 - TRBV27 -
TGTGCCAGCAGCTTAGAGTTTGGGACAGTGGTATTTCTCAACGAGCAGTACTTC CASSLEFGTVVFLNEQYF TRBJ2-7 - TRBV7-2 TRBD1
TGTGCCTGGAGCGCCAAGGGCAGGGGGTTCACAGATACGCAGTATTTT CAWSAKGRGFTDTQYF TRBJ2-3 - TRBV30 TRBD1
TGCGCCAGCAGCTTGTCGGACAGGGGTAACGAGCAGTACTTC CASSLSDRGNEQYF TRBJ2-7 - TRBV5-1 TRBD1